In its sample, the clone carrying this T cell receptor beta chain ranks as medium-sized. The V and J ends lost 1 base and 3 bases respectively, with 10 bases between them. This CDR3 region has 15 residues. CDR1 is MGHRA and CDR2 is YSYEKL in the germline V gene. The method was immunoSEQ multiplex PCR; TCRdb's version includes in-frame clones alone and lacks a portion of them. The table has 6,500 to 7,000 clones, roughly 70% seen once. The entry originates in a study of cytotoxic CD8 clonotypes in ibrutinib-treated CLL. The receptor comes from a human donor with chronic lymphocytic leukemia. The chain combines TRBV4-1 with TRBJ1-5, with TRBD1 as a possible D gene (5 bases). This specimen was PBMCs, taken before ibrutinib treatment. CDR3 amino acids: CASSQGTGTNQPQHF. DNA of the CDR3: TGCGCCAGCAGCCAAGGGACCGGGACCAATCAGCCCCAGCATTTT.